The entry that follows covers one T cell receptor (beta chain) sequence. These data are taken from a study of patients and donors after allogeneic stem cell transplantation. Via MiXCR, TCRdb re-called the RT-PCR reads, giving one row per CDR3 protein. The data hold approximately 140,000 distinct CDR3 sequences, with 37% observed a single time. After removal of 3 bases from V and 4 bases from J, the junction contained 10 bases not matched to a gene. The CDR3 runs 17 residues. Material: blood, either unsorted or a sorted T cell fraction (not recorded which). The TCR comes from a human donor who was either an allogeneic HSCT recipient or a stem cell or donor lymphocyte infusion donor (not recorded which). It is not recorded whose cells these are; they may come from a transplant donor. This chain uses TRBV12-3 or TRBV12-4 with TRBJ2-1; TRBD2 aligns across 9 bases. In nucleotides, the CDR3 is TGTGCCAGCAGTTTGGGGCCGGGACTAGCCGTGTACAATGAGCAGTTCTTC. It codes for CASSLGPGLAVYNEQFF.